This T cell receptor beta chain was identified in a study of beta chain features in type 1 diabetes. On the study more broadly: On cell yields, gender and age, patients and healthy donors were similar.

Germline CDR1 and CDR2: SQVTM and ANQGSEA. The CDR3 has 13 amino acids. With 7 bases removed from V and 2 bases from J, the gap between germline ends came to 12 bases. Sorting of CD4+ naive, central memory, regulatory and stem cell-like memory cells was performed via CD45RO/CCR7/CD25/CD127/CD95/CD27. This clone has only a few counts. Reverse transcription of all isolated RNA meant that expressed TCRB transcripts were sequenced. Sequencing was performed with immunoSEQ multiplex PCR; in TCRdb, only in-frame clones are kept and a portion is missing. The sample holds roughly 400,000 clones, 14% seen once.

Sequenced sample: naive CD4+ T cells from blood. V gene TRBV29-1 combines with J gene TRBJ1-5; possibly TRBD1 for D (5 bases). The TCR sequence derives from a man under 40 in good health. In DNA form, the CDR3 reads TGCAGCGGGGGCGTCCTCCGCAATCAGCCCCAGCATTTT. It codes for CSGGVLRNQPQHF.